The sequence of this T cell receptor beta chain was determined in a study of blood T cell repertoires in COVID-19. Across the whole study: The study drew acute and convalescent COVID-19 samples from the United States, Italy and Spain. PBMCs, B-cell-depleted T cells, or T cells were the source of the cDNA or gDNA that made up the material.

As to this clone: Distinct nucleotide sequences in the sample also encode this CDR3.

Losses at the gene ends were 0 bases for V and 5 bases for J; bases not matched to a gene: 2. There are 14 residues in the CDR3. Germline lookup yields CDR1 SGHTA and CDR2 FQGNSA. As originally analysed: From reference gene primer amplification, estimates of nucleated cell counts were derived. Libraries were prepared by immunoSEQ multiplex PCR; TCRdb keeps only in-frame clonotypes and omits some of them. The DNA gave D and trimming, while V, J and clone size come from that table. This sample has approximately 92,000 clones; 82% occur once, and the top ten carry approximately 20%. This TCR was sampled from a man older than 75 with acute or convalescent COVID-19. The source material was peripheral blood. The chain links TRBV7-2 to TRBJ2-5; 8 nucleotides align to TRBD2. CDR3 sequence (DNA): TGTGCCAGCAGCTTAGCCGGGAGGGGGGAGACCCAGTACTTC. Its protein product is CASSLAGRGETQYF.